These T cell receptor beta chains were read from a single sample in a study of control samples from healthy donors and cancer patients. The table came from immunoSEQ multiplex PCR; TCRdb's copy has only in-frame clones and leaves some out. The sample contains some 150,000 clones, 90% to 95% of which appear only once. Sequenced sample: blood. These receptors were taken from a woman between 25 and 40 years old in good health. CDR3s include the opening cysteine and the closing phenylalanine or tryptophan. D genes are given only for firm matches. The size of a clone is reported for some rows only, either as once, few or many, or as a class for expanded clones.

D gene	V gene	J gene	clone size	CDR3 DNA	CDR3 protein
TRBD1	TRBV30	TRBJ1-5	once	TGTGCCTGGAGTCCGACAGGGACTAGCAATCAGCCCCAGCATTTT	CAWSPTGTSNQPQHF
TRBD2	TRBV7-6	TRBJ2-7	-	TGTGCCAGCAGCTTAGCGCACGGGACTAGCTCCTACGAGCAGTACTTC	CASSLAHGTSSYEQYF
TRBD1	TRBV19	TRBJ2-3	-	TGTGCCAGTAGGGACAGGGGAAGCACAGATACGCAGTATTTT	CASRDRGSTDTQYF
-	TRBV9	TRBJ1-2	-	TGTGCCAGCAGCGTAAAGGGGGGCTATGGCTACACCTTC	CASSVKGGYGYTF
TRBD1	TRBV18	TRBJ2-7	-	TGTGCCAGCTCCCAGGGACAGGGGGGAAACGAGCAGTACTTC	CASSQGQGGNEQYF
-	TRBV2	TRBJ1-4	-	TGTGCCAGCAGTGAACTCAGGACTAATGAAAAACTGTTTTTT	CASSELRTNEKLFF
-	TRBV4-2	TRBJ2-3	-	TGTGCCAGCAGCCAAGGCGGGAGCACAGATACGCAGTATTTT	CASSQGGSTDTQYF
-	TRBV30	TRBJ2-7	-	TGTGCCTGGAGTGTAGGGGGAACCTCCTACGAGCAGTACTTC	CAWSVGGTSYEQYF
-	TRBV27	TRBJ1-2	-	TGTGCCACCGCGGACGTAAACTATGGCTACACCTTC	CATADVNYGYTF
TRBD1	TRBV7-9	TRBJ2-3	-	TGTGCCAGCAGCAGGGGACAGGGGGTAGATACGCAGTATTTT	CASSRGQGVDTQYF
-	TRBV7-9	TRBJ1-1	-	TGTGCCAGCAGCCTCAGGGAGAACACTGAAGCTTTCTTT	CASSLRENTEAFF
TRBD1	TRBV20-1	TRBJ1-2	-	TGCAGTGCTAAGGGGGCCCGGGGCTACACCTTC	CSAKGARGYTF
TRBD2	TRBV28	TRBJ2-7	-	TGTGCCAGCAGTTTAGCGGGAGGACCCTACGAGCAGTACTTC	CASSLAGGPYEQYF
TRBD2	TRBV27	TRBJ2-2	-	TGTGCCAGCAGTTCCGGACTAGCGGGTAACACCGGGGAGCTGTTTTTT	CASSSGLAGNTGELFF
TRBD2	TRBV10-2	TRBJ2-1	-	TGCGCCAGCAGTGGGACTAGCGGGAGTTCTGAGCAGTTCTTC	CASSGTSGSSEQFF
TRBD1	TRBV5-1	TRBJ1-2	-	TGCGCCAGCAGCCCAGGGACAGGGGGGTACTATGGCTACACCTTC	CASSPGTGGYYGYTF
-	TRBV6-5	TRBJ2-4	-	TGTGCCAGCAGTAGAACGGGACTAGCCAAAAACATTCAGTACTTC	CASSRTGLAKNIQYF
TRBD1	TRBV7-2	TRBJ1-2	-	TGTGCCAGCTCCTGGGACAGGCGGGATGGCTACACCTTC	CASSWDRRDGYTF
TRBD1	TRBV18	TRBJ1-2	-	TGTGCCAGCTCAAAGACCGGGACAGGGTCCAGCTACACCTTC	CASSKTGTGSSYTF
-	TRBV28	TRBJ1-3	-	TGTGCCAGCAGTGTCCCAGGGGTCTCTGGAAACACCATATATTTT	CASSVPGVSGNTIYF
TRBD2	TRBV6-4	TRBJ2-1	-	TGTGCCAGCAGTGAGTTTAGACTAGCGGCTTACAATGAGCAGTTCTTC	CASSEFRLAAYNEQFF
-	TRBV5-5	TRBJ1-2	-	TGTGCCAGCAGCTACAGGAGAGACTATGGCTACACCTTC	CASSYRRDYGYTF
-	TRBV3-1/TRBV3-2	TRBJ1-2	-	TGTGCCAGCAGCCAAGGGGGGTACTATGGCTACACCTTC	CASSQGGYYGYTF
TRBD1	TRBV7-9	TRBJ1-2	-	TGTGCCAGCAGCTTAGAGACAGGGAACTATGGCTACACCTTC	CASSLETGNYGYTF
-	TRBV20-1	TRBJ1-3	-	TGCAGTGCTAGAGGGGGAAACACCATATATTTT	CSARGGNTIYF
TRBD2	TRBV18	TRBJ2-2	once	TGTGCCAGCTCACCGTTAGCGGGAGTGAACACCGGGGAGCTGTTTTTT	CASSPLAGVNTGELFF
-	TRBV28	TRBJ1-5	-	TGTGCCACCCGGGTCCTTTATAGCAATCAGCCCCAGCATTTT	CATRVLYSNQPQHF
-	TRBV28	TRBJ1-5	-	TGTGCCAGCAGTTTCGCGGATGGCGGGATTCGTCAGCCCCAGCATTTT	CASSFADGGIRQPQHF
TRBD1	TRBV5-5	TRBJ1-1	-	TGTGCCAGCAGCTTGGGTGCTGACAGGGCCACTGAAGCTTTCTTT	CASSLGADRATEAFF
-	TRBV3-1/TRBV3-2	TRBJ2-7	-	TGTGCCAGCAGCCAATCGGGCGGAATTTACGAGCAGTACTTC	CASSQSGGIYEQYF
-	TRBV28	TRBJ2-1	-	TGTGCCAGCAGGTTCCCCAGGCAGGCTGGTCACAATGAGCAGTTCTTC	CASRFPRQAGHNEQFF
-	TRBV6-5	TRBJ2-4	-	TGTGCCAGCAGTCGACAGGCTGTAGCCAAAAACATTCAGTACTTC	CASSRQAVAKNIQYF
TRBD1	TRBV3-1/TRBV3-2	TRBJ2-5	-	TGTGCCAGCAGCCAAAGGACAGGGGGCGCAGAGACCCAGTACTTC	CASSQRTGGAETQYF
TRBD2	TRBV6-4	TRBJ2-1	-	TGTGCCAGCAGTCCCCTAGCGGGGGGGAAAGACAATGAGCAGTTCTTC	CASSPLAGGKDNEQFF
-	TRBV6-5	TRBJ1-1	-	TGTGCCAGCAGGGATACAGGGTGGACTGAAGCTTTCTTT	CASRDTGWTEAFF
-	TRBV21-1	TRBJ2-7	-	TGTGCCAGCAGCAAGGGGGATGAGCAGTACTTC	CASSKGDEQYF
TRBD1	TRBV11-2	TRBJ2-7	-	TGTGCCAGCAGCTTAGCCACCGGGACAGGGTCGTACGAGCAGTACTTC	CASSLATGTGSYEQYF
-	TRBV24-1	TRBJ1-3	once	TGTGCCACCAGTGACCAGGACGGAGGTTCTGGAAACACCATATATTTT	CATSDQDGGSGNTIYF
TRBD1	TRBV6-4	TRBJ2-1	-	TGTGCCAGCAGTGCGCTCCCGGGACAGGGGGGGGATGAGCAGTTCTTC	CASSALPGQGGDEQFF
-	TRBV6-2/TRBV6-3	TRBJ1-4	-	TGTGCCAGCAGTTACTCGAATGAAAAACTGTTTTTT	CASSYSNEKLFF
TRBD1	TRBV15	TRBJ2-1	-	TGTGCCACCAGCGCCCCGGGACAGGGGGTCAATGAGCAGTTCTTC	CATSAPGQGVNEQFF
-	TRBV18	TRBJ2-2	-	TGTGCCAGCTCATCAGACCAGATGACCGGGGAGCTGTTTTTT	CASSSDQMTGELFF
TRBD2	TRBV12-3/TRBV12-4	TRBJ2-7	-	TGTGCCAGCAGTTTTCGGCTAGCGGACGAGCAGTACTTC	CASSFRLADEQYF
-	TRBV18	TRBJ1-2	-	TGTGCCAGCTCACCACCCCACAGGGAGGATGGCTACACCTTC	CASSPPHREDGYTF
TRBD1	TRBV7-2	TRBJ2-7	-	TGTGCCAGCAGCGCGGACAGGGCCTACGAGCAGTACTTC	CASSADRAYEQYF
-	TRBV24-1	TRBJ1-5	-	TGTGCCACCAGTCAGGAGAGCAATCAGCCCCAGCATTTT	CATSQESNQPQHF
-	TRBV15	TRBJ1-3	-	TGTGCCACCAGCAGAGAAATTACGGGAAACACCATATATTTT	CATSREITGNTIYF
TRBD1	TRBV19	TRBJ1-6	-	TGTGCCAGTAGTATATCCGCTCAGGGGGATTCACCCCTCCACTTT	CASSISAQGDSPLHF
-	TRBV7-9	TRBJ1-3	-	TGTGCCAGCAGCTGGGGAAACACCATATATTTT	CASSWGNTIYF
-	TRBV11-3	TRBJ1-1	-	TGTGCCAGCAGCTTACGAGGGAACACTGAAGCTTTCTTT	CASSLRGNTEAFF
TRBD2	TRBV6-2/TRBV6-3	TRBJ2-3	once	TGTGCCAGCAGTTCGGGACTAGCGGGAGCAGATACGCAGTATTTT	CASSSGLAGADTQYF
TRBD2	TRBV6-1	TRBJ2-3	-	TGTGCCAGCAGTGAAGAAGCGGGAGGATCCACAGATACGCAGTATTTT	CASSEEAGGSTDTQYF
-	TRBV11-1	TRBJ1-1	-	TGTGCCAGCAGCTTAAGTCTGAACACTGAAGCTTTCTTT	CASSLSLNTEAFF
TRBD1	TRBV5-1	TRBJ1-2	-	TGCGCCAGCAGCCCCCCGACAGGGTGGGGCTACACCTTC	CASSPPTGWGYTF
-	TRBV18	TRBJ2-3	-	TGTGCCAGCTCACCACAGAGCTCTAGCACAGATACGCAGTATTTT	CASSPQSSSTDTQYF